The 27 T cell receptor beta chains in this list originate from one sample, sequenced in a study of T cells in narcolepsy. TCRdb's copy holds only in-frame clones and misses some; the assay was immunoSEQ multiplex PCR. The sample includes about 2,500 clones, about 27% of them seen just once. These receptors' antigens are unknown. The source material was cultured CD4+ T cells from cerebrospinal fluid. The receptors shown here come from a human donor with narcolepsy.

V usage is TRBV7-9 and J usage is TRBJ1-5; D is uncertain. The length of the CDR3 is 12 residues. V shed 5 bases and J shed 5 bases, with 7 bases lying between them. The germline V gene encodes CDR1 SEHNR and CDR2 FQNEAQ (reference sequence). CDR3 sequence reads: CASSHEHQPQHF. CDR3 DNA sequence: TGTGCCAGCAGCCACGAGCATCAGCCCCAGCATTTT.

This chain links TRBV19 with TRBJ1-1; TRBD1 aligns across 7 bases. The germline CDR1 and CDR2 sequences are LNHDA and SQIVND (reference sequence). There are 13 residues in the CDR3. V lost 6 bases and J lost 0; bases outside the gene matches: 1. The CDR3: CASRDRLNTEAFF. CDR3 coding DNA: TGTGCCAGTAGGGACAGGCTGAACACTGAAGCTTTCTTT. Full variable domain (missing parts from reference TRBV19 and TRBJ1-1): DGGITQSPKYLFRKEGQNVTLSCEQNLNHDAMYWYRQDPGQGLRLIYYSQIVNDFQKGDIAEGYSVSREKKESFPLTVTSAQKNPTAFYLCASRDRLNTEAFFGQGTRLTVV.

A note on this clone: The same CDR3 also results from other DNA sequences found in this sample. The chain recombines TRBV19 with TRBJ2-7; D is perhaps TRBD1 (5 bases). The V and J ends lost 6 bases and 2 bases respectively, with 11 bases between them. Per germline, CDR1 LNHDA and CDR2 SQIVND (reference sequence). The CDR3 has 13 residues. The CDR3 region has the DNA TGTGCCAGTAGCTCCCAGGGCCCCTACGAGCAGTACTTC. This codes for CASSSQGPYEQYF. Full variable domain (remainder filled in from reference TRBV19 and TRBJ2-7): DGGITQSPKYLFRKEGQNVTLSCEQNLNHDAMYWYRQDPGQGLRLIYYSQIVNDFQKGDIAEGYSVSREKKESFPLTVTSAQKNPTAFYLCASSSQGPYEQYFGPGTRLTVT.

V is TRBV11-2 and J is TRBJ2-3; D possibly corresponds to TRBD2 (6 bases). Germline V lookup: CDR1 SGHAT, CDR2 FQNNGV. This CDR3 is 15 amino acids long. With 5 bases removed from V and 1 base from J, the gap between germline ends came to 13 bases. The CDR3 DNA reads as TGTGCCAGCAGCCCGGCGTGGGGGGGCACAGATACGCAGTATTTT. The encoded protein is CASSPAWGGTDTQYF.

V and J are TRBV5-4 and TRBJ1-1; D is perhaps TRBD1 (6 bases). V lost 1 base and J 1 base, leaving 8 bases between the germline ends. The V gene's germline CDR1 is SGHNT and CDR2 YYREEE (reference sequence). CDR3 length: 14 amino acids. The CDR3 DNA sequence: TGTGCCAGCAGCTTGAGGGGGAAGAACACTGAAGCTTTCTTT. It is translated as CASSLRGKNTEAFF.

The sample holds a few counts of this clone. This chain uses TRBV19 with TRBJ1-2, with TRBD1 matching 9 bases. V lost 9 bases, J lost 4 bases, and 12 bases stayed unmatched. The CDR3 is 15 amino acids. Germline V gene sequence: CDR1 LNHDA, CDR2 SQIVND (reference sequence). The CDR3 loop is CASTPGTGNSYGYTF. CDR3 bases: TGTGCCAGCACCCCCGGGACAGGGAACTCCTATGGCTACACCTTC.

This clone is medium-sized by share. The chain carries TRBV6-1 and TRBJ2-7; possible D gene TRBD1, 6 bases. Germline V lookup: CDR1 MNHNS, CDR2 SASEGT. Trimming removed 4 bases from V and 5 bases from J, with 15 bases in between. The length of the CDR3 is 14 residues. CDR3 sequence: CASSVNRVTDEQYF. The CDR3 region has the DNA TGTGCCAGCAGTGTAAACAGGGTAACCGACGAGCAGTACTTC.

This clone is labeled medium-sized. The gene calls are TRBV7-2 and TRBJ1-2; 10 bases are shared with TRBD1. Losses at the gene ends were 3 bases for V and 5 bases for J; bases not matched to a gene: 9. Germline V lookup: CDR1 SGHTA, CDR2 FQGNSA. The CDR3 sequence is 16 residues long. The CDR3: CASSFVTGGGNYGYTF. The CDR3 DNA reads as TGTGCCAGCAGCTTCGTGACAGGGGGCGGGAATTATGGCTACACCTTC. Variable domain in full (rest from reference TRBV7-2 and TRBJ1-2): GAGVSQSPSNKVTEKGKDVELRCDPISGHTALYWYRQSLGQGLEFLIYFQGNSAPDKSGLPSDRFSAERTGGSVSTLTIQRTQQEDSAVYLCASSFVTGGGNYGYTFGSGTRLTVV.

This clone was picked up a small number of times. The J gene is TRBJ2-7, the V gene TRBV2, with D tentatively TRBD2 (5 bases). The CDR3 is made up of 15 amino acids. Germline loops: CDR1 SNHLY, CDR2 FYNNEI. V lost 0 bases to trimming and J lost 6 bases, with 15 bases between them. The DNA of the CDR3 is TGTGCCAGCAGTGAAGCGCTACGGCTAGCACGCGAGCAGTACTTC. Translated, it gives CASSEALRLAREQYF.

The chain links TRBV2 to TRBJ2-2; D remains unclear. The CDR3 has 16 residues. Looked up from germline, CDR1 is SNHLY and CDR2 is FYNNEI. V was pared by 10 bases and J by 0 bases, with 18 bases between. The CDR3 nucleotides read TGTGCCAACAGACTCCCCGGACGCACGAACACCGGGGAGCTGTTTTTT. It yields the protein CANRLPGRTNTGELFF.

This chain joins TRBV7-3 and TRBJ2-5; D tentatively fits TRBD1 or TRBD2 (6 bases each). V lost 2 bases, J lost 7 bases, and 17 bases lay in between. From germline, CDR1 is SGHTA and CDR2 FQGTGA. This CDR3 region has 15 residues. The CDR3 reads CASSLATGAQGTQYF. The DNA for the CDR3 is TGTGCCAGCAGCTTAGCTACGGGGGCCCAGGGGACCCAGTACTTC.

The V and J genes are TRBV6-1 and TRBJ1-2, with D tentatively TRBD1 (6 bases). Germline V gene data show CDR1 as MNHNS and CDR2 as SASEGT. Trimming stripped 6 bases from V and 1 base from J, with 12 bases between. This CDR3 is 14 amino acids long. DNA for the CDR3: TGTGCCAGCAGGGATGGGGGCAGTAACTATGGCTACACCTTC. This translates into CASRDGGSNYGYTF.

This clone was counted a few times. V gene TRBV29-1 combines with J gene TRBJ2-1; D gene uncertain. Trimming took off 2 bases at V and 4 bases at J, with 6 bases between the two ends. CDR1 and CDR2 from the germline V gene are SQVTM and ANQGSEA. This CDR3 spans 12 amino acids. CDR3 protein: CSVEQDYNEQFF. DNA of the CDR3: TGCAGCGTTGAACAGGATTACAATGAGCAGTTCTTC.

V and J are TRBV20-1 and TRBJ2-1, with D unresolved. Germline loops: CDR1 DFQATT, CDR2 SNEGSKA (reference sequence). Trimming removed 5 bases at V and 3 bases at J, with 5 bases between. The CDR3 is made up of 11 amino acids. The CDR3 protein is CSAASYNEQFF. The DNA of the CDR3 is TGCAGTGCTGCCAGCTACAATGAGCAGTTCTTC.

CDR3 in amino acids: CASSIWTGGGSPLHF. CDR3 nucleotides: TGTGCCAGCAGCATATGGACTGGTGGAGGGTCACCCCTCCACTTT. The V and J genes are TRBV7-3 and TRBJ1-6, with D unresolved. Germline V gene lookup returns CDR1 SGHTA and CDR2 FQGTGA. V lost 5 bases and J lost 10, with 18 bases in between. The CDR3 runs 15 residues.

CDR3 sequence: CASGTGTGPYNEQFF. The CDR3 DNA reads TGTGCTAGTGGCACGGGGACAGGACCCTACAATGAGCAGTTCTTC. This chain uses TRBV12-5 with TRBJ2-1; 8 bases are a match to TRBD1. The CDR3 has 15 residues. Germline CDR1 LGHNT, CDR2 FRNRAP. After removal of 6 bases from V and 2 bases from J, the junction contained 6 bases not matched to a gene.

The CDR3 DNA reads TGTGCCAGCTGTACCGGGACAGGGGTCTACGAGCAGTACTTC. Its translation is CASCTGTGVYEQYF. The genes are TRBV28 and TRBJ2-5; the match to TRBD1 covers 10 bases. Gene TRBJ2-7 matches the end of the DNA better, so the J call may be wrong. The CDR3 contains 14 residues. Germline assignment: CDR1 MDHEN and CDR2 SYDVKM.

The chain uses TRBV29-1 and TRBJ2-3, with 8 bases that match TRBD1. V trimming: 6 bases; J trimming: 1 base; junction bases outside the gene matches: 3. CDR3 size: 13 residues. Germline V gene lookup returns CDR1 SQVTM and CDR2 ANQGSEA. The CDR3 protein is CSVAQGGTDTQYF. The DNA for the CDR3 is TGCAGCGTAGCACAGGGGGGCACAGATACGCAGTATTTT.

This sequence joins TRBV12-5 and TRBJ1-2; a weak D match, TRBD1 (5 bases). Trimming removed 5 bases from V and 4 bases from J, with 23 bases in between. Looked up from germline, CDR1 is LGHNT and CDR2 is FRNRAP. This CDR3 has 17 amino acids. The CDR3 nucleotides are TGTGCTAGTGGTGTATGTCTTCTGCAGGGAAAGACCTATGGCTACACCTTC. This encodes CASGVCLLQGKTYGYTF.

This clone is deemed medium-sized. The CDR3 DNA reads as TGTGCCAGCAGTTTCGGGGACAGGGGGCAAGAGACCCAGTACTTC. Amino acids: CASSFGDRGQETQYF. The V gene is TRBV27, the J gene TRBJ2-5, with 11 bases aligning to TRBD1. The CDR3 runs 15 residues. Germline trimming cut 3 bases from V and 2 bases from J; bases unmatched to any gene: 2. In germline, CDR1 is MNHEY, CDR2 SMNVEV (reference sequence).

As regards this clone: A single base separates this from a much larger clone, so it may be a read error. The V call is TRBV7-8, the J call TRBJ1-6, with D maybe TRBD1 (6 bases). CDR1 is SGHVS and CDR2 is FQNEAQ in the germline V gene. The CDR3 runs to 17 residues. CDR3 sequence reads: CASSLQGTNAVNSPLRF. CDR3 coding DNA: TGTGCCAGCAGCCTTCAAGGGACAAACGCGGTAAATTCACCCCTCCGCTTT.

This clone was observed a few times. The rearrangement joins TRBV7-7 to TRBJ2-5; D not resolved. The CDR3 is 13 residues long. CDR1 and CDR2 from the germline V gene are SSHAT and FNYEAQ (reference sequence). Trimming removed 3 bases from V and 4 bases from J, with 9 bases in between. The CDR3 nucleotides are TGTGCCAGCAGCTTCAACCCGGGAGAGACCCAGTACTTC. This translates into CASSFNPGETQYF.

A word on this clone: This may arise from a read error, as a much more abundant clone is one base away. This sample includes further DNA sequences coding for the same CDR3. The chain uses TRBV29-1 and TRBJ1-2; 8 nucleotides agree with TRBD1. Looked up from germline, CDR1 is SQVTM and CDR2 is ANQGSEA. Losses at the gene ends were 6 bases for V and 2 bases for J; bases not matched to a gene: 5. There are 13 residues in the CDR3. CDR3 sequence: CSVGQGANYGYTF. The CDR3 region has the DNA TGCAGCGTGGGTCAGGGGGCGAACTATGGCTACACCTTC.

The chain is built from TRBV2 and TRBJ2-5; D possibly corresponds to TRBD2 (6 bases). Germline V gives CDR1 SNHLY, CDR2 FYNNEI. The length of the CDR3 is 14 residues. Trimming took 1 base from V and 4 from J, leaving 10 bases between them. The CDR3 bases are TGTGCCAGCAGTGAAGTACTAGCAGGAGAGACCCAGTACTTC. Its translation: CASSEVLAGETQYF.

This clone has more than one count but fewer than ten. V gene TRBV11-2 combines with J gene TRBJ1-5, with D uncertain. Between the trimmed V and J ends, which lost 5 bases and 5 bases, there was a span of 16 bases. The CDR3 runs 15 residues. The germline CDR1 and CDR2 sequences are SGHAT and FQNNGV. CDR3 DNA sequence: TGTGCCAGCAGCGCACGTGGGGAGAACTATCAGCCCCAGCATTTT. It is translated as CASSARGENYQPQHF.

V gene TRBV19 combines with J gene TRBJ1-1; 9 bases line up with TRBD1. This CDR3 comprises 16 residues. Trimming cost V 5 bases and J 6 bases; bases outside gene matches: 13. Germline lookup yields CDR1 LNHDA and CDR2 SQIVND (reference sequence). The CDR3 DNA sequence: TGTGCCAGTAGTGCCCGGGACAGGGCCCAGTCGGCTGAAGCTTTCTTT. Its translation: CASSARDRAQSAEAFF.

The chain links TRBV6-1 to TRBJ1-2, with 7 positions matching TRBD1. CDR1 and CDR2 from the germline V gene are MNHNS and SASEGT. V was clipped by 5 bases and J by 7 bases; unmatched bases: 10. The CDR3 totals 14 residues. CDR3 region: CASSQGKGATGYTF. CDR3 nucleotide sequence: TGTGCCAGCAGTCAAGGCAAGGGGGCGACTGGCTACACCTTC.